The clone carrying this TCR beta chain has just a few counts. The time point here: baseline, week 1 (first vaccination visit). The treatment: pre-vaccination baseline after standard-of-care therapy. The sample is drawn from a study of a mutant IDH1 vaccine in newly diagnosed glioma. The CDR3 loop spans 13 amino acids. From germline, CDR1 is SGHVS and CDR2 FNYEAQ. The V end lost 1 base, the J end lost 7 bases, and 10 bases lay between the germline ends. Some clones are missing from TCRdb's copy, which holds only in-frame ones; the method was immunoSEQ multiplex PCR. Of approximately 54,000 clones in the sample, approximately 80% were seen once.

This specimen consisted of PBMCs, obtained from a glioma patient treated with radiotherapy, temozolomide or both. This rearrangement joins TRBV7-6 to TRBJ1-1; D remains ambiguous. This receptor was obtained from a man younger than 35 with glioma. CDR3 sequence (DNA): TGTGCCAGCAGCTTAGAGGTTGCTGGTGAAGCTTTCTTT. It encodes CASSLEVAGEAFF.